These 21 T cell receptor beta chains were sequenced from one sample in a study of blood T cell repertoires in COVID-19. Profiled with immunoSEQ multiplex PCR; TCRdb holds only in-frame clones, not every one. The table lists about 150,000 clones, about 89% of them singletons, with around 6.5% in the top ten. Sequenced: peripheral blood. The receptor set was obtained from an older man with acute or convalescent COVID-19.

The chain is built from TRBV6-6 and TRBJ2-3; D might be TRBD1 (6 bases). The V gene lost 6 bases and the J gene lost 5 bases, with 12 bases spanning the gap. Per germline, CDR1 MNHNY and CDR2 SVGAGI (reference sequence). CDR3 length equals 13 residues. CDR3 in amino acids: CASSLLGQDTQYF. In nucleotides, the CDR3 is TGTGCCAGCAGCCTACTGGGACAAGATACGCAGTATTTT.

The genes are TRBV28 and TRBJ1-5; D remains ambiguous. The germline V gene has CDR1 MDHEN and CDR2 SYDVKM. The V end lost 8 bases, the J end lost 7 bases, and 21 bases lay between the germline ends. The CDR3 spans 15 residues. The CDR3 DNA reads TGTGCCAGCGCCCCCGATCTGGTTTTACGGCAGCCCCAGCATTTT. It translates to CASAPDLVLRQPQHF.

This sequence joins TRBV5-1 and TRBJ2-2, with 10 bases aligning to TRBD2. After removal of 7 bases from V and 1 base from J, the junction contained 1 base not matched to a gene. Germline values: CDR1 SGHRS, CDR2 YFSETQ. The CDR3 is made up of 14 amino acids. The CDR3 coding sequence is TGCGCCAGCGGACTAGCGGTGAACACCGGGGAGCTGTTTTTT. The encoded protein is CASGLAVNTGELFF.

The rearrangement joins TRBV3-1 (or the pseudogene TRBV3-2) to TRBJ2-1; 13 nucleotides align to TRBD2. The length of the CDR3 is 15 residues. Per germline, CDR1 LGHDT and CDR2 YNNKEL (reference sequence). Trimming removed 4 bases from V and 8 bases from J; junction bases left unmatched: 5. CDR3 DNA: TGTGCCAGCAGCCGGGGACTAGCGGGATTGTATGAGCAGTTCTTC. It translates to CASSRGLAGLYEQFF.

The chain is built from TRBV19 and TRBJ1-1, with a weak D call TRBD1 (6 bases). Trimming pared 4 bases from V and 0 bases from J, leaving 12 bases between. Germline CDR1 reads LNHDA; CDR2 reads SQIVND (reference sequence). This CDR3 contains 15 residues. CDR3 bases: TGTGCCAGTAGTACAGGGGTTAACATGAACACTGAAGCTTTCTTT. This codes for CASSTGVNMNTEAFF.

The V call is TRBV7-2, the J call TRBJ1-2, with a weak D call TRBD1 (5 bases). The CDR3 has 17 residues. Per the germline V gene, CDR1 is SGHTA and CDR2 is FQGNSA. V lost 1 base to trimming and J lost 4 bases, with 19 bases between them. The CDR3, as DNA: TGTGCCAGCAGCTTAGGGGTTAACGGGGGACTAGTCTATGGCTACACCTTC. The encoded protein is CASSLGVNGGLVYGYTF. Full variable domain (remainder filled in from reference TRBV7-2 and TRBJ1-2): GAGVSQSPSNKVTEKGKDVELRCDPISGHTALYWYRQSLGQGLEFLIYFQGNSAPDKSGLPSDRFSAERTGGSVSTLTIQRTQQEDSAVYLCASSLGVNGGLVYGYTFGSGTRLTVV.

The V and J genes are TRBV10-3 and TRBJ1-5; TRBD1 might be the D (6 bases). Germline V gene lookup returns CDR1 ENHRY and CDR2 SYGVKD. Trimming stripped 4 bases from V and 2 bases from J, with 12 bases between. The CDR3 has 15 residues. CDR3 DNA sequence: TGTGCCATCAGTGCAGGGGATACCGGCAATCAGCCCCAGCATTTT. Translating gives CAISAGDTGNQPQHF.

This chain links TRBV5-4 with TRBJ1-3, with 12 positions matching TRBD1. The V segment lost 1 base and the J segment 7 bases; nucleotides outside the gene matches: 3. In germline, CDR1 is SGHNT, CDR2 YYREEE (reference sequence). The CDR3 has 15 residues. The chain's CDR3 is CASSLRGQGANTIYF. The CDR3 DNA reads TGTGCCAGCAGCTTGCGGGGACAGGGGGCGAACACCATATATTTT.

The CDR3 DNA follows: TGTGCCAGCTCACACAGGATGGACACTGAAGCTTTCTTT. It translates to CASSHRMDTEAFF. The chain uses TRBV18 and TRBJ1-1, with TRBD1 as a possible D gene (5 bases). The ends were cut back, 4 bases at V and 3 bases at J, with 9 bases in the middle. Germline assignment: CDR1 KGHSH and CDR2 LQKENI. CDR3 length equals 13 residues.

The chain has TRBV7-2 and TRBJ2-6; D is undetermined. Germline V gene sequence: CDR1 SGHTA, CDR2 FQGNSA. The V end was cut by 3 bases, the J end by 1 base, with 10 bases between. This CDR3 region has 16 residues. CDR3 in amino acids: CASSFRQVSGANVLTF. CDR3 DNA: TGTGCCAGCAGCTTTAGGCAGGTGTCTGGGGCCAACGTCCTGACTTTC.

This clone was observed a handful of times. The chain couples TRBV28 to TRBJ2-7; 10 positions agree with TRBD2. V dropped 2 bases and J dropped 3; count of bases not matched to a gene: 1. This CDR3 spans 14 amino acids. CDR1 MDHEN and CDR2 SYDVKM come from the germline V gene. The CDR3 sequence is CASSLGTSVYEQYF. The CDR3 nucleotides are TGTGCCAGCAGTTTAGGGACTAGCGTCTACGAGCAGTACTTC.

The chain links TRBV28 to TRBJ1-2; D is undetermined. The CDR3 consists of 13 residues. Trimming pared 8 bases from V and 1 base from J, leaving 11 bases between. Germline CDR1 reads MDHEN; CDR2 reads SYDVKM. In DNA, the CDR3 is TGTGCCAGCTGGGCGACAAGTAACTATGGCTACACCTTC. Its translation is CASWATSNYGYTF.

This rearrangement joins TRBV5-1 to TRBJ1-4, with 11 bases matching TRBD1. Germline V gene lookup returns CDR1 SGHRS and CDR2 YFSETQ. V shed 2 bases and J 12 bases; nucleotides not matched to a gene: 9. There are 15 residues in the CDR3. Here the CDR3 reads CASSFNPDRGLELFF. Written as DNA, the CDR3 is TGCGCCAGCAGCTTTAACCCGGACAGGGGGCTGGAACTGTTTTTT.

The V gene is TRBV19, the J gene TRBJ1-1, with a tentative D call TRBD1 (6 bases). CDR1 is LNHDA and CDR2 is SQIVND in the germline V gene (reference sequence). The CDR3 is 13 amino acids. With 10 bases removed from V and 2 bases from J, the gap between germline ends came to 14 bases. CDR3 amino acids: CATYGQLNTEAFF. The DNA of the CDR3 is TGTGCCACATATGGACAGCTTAACACTGAAGCTTTCTTT.

CDR3 protein: CASSKQGISYEQYF. In DNA form, the CDR3 reads TGTGCCAGCAGCAAACAGGGGATCTCCTACGAGCAGTACTTC. The chain has TRBV3-1 (or the pseudogene TRBV3-2) and TRBJ2-7; 7 positions match TRBD1. The CDR3 runs 14 residues. Per germline, CDR1 LGHDT and CDR2 YNNKEL (reference sequence). The V segment lost 5 bases and the J segment 0 bases; nucleotides outside the gene matches: 4.

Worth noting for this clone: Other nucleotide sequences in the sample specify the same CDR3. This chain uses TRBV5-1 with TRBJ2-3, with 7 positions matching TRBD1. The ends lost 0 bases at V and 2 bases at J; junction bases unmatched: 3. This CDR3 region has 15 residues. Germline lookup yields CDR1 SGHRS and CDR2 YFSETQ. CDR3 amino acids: CASSLGQGHTDTQYF. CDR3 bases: TGCGCCAGCAGCTTGGGACAGGGACACACAGATACGCAGTATTTT. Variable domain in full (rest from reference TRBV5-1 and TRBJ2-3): KAGVTQTPRYLIKTRGQQVTLSCSPISGHRSVSWYQQTPGQGLQFLFEYFSETQRNKGNFPGRFSGRQFSNSRSEMNVSTLELGDSALYLCASSLGQGHTDTQYFGPGTRLTVL.

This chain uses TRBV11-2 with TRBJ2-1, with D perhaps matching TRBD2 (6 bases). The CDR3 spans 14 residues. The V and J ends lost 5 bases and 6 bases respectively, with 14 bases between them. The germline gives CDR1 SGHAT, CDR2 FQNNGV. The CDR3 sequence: CASSPRGGVNEQFF. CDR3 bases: TGTGCCAGCAGCCCCCGGGGAGGCGTCAATGAGCAGTTCTTC.

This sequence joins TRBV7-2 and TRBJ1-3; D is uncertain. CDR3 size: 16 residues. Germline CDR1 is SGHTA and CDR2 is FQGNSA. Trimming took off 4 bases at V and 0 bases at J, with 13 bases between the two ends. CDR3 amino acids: CASSSLTDSSGNTIYF. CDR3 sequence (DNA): TGTGCCAGCAGCTCCCTGACTGATAGCTCTGGAAACACCATATATTTT.

CDR3: CASSQGGGGNEKLFF. CDR3 DNA sequence: TGCGCCAGCAGCCAAGGGGGGGGAGGAAATGAAAAACTGTTTTTT. The rearrangement uses TRBV5-1 and TRBJ1-4, with D maybe TRBD1 (6 bases). V was cut by 4 bases and J by 5 bases, with 15 bases left in between. Looked up from germline, CDR1 is SGHRS and CDR2 is YFSETQ. This CDR3 is built from 15 residues.

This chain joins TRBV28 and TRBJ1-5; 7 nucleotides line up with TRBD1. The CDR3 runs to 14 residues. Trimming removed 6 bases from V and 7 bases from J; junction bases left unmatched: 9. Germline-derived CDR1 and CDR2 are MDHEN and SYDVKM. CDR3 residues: CASSSPGQQQPQHF. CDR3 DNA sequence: TGTGCCAGCAGCTCCCCGGGACAGCAACAGCCCCAGCATTTT.

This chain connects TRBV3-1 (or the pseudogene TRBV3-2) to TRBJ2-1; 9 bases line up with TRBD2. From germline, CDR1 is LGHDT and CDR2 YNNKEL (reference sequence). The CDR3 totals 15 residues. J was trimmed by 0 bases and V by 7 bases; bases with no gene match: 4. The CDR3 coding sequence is TGTGCCAGCACCCTGACTAGCGGCTCCTACAATGAGCAGTTCTTC. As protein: CASTLTSGSYNEQFF.